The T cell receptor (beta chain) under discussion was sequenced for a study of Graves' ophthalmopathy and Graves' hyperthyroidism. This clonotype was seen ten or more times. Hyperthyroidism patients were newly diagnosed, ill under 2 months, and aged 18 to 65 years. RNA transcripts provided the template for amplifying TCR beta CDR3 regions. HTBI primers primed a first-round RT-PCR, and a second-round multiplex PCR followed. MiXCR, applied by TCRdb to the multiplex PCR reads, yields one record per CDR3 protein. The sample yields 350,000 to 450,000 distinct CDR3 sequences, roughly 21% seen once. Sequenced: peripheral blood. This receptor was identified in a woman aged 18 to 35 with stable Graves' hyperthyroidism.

The CDR3 region has the DNA TGTGCCAGCAGTTTTGGGAGTGAGGAGACCCAGTACTTC. Translated, it gives CASSFGSEETQYF. This rearrangement joins TRBV28 to TRBJ2-5; maybe TRBD2 (5 bases). Deletions cut 3 bases from V and 5 bases from J, with 10 bases between. Germline V CDR1 and CDR2: MDHEN, SYDVKM. The CDR3 loop spans 13 amino acids.